These T cell receptor beta chains were read from a single sample in a study of T-cell reconstitution after alpha-beta-depleted transplantation in children. TCRdb recomputed calls from the PCR reads with MiXCR, one row per CDR3 protein. The data hold about 200,000 distinct CDR3 sequences, with under 8.5% observed a single time. The sample consisted of PBMCs, mostly from graft donor cells, taken 360 days after TCRalphabeta/CD19-depleted stem cell transplant. These receptors all stem from a male patient aged 2 to 10 who had a stem cell transplant for acute myeloid leukemia, so the T cells may come from the graft donor. Each CDR3 is given with its conserved first and last residue. The D gene is left open where the match is weak. The size field is filled for only some rows; it gives once, few, many or a size class.

.,TRBJ2-7,TRBV4-3,many,TGCGCCAGCAGCCAAGTAAGGCACGAGCAGTACTTC,CASSQVRHEQYF
TRBD2,TRBJ2-1,TRBV18,few,TGTGCCAGCTCACGGACTAGCGGGAGGACGAGCTCCTACAATGAGCAGTTCTTC,CASSRTSGRTSSYNEQFF
.,TRBJ2-1,TRBV12-3/TRBV12-4,many,TGTGCCAGCAGTCCAAGGACCGTGATCAATGAGCAGTTCTTC,CASSPRTVINEQFF
.,TRBJ1-2,TRBV20-1,many,TGCAGTGCTAGGGATCCCGGGTATAGGGCTGACTATGGCTACACCTTC,CSARDPGYRADYGYTF
.,TRBJ2-1,TRBV27,.,TGTGCCAGCAGTTTATGGAACATGGAAAAGGGATCCTATAGCGTGAGCTCCTACAATGAGCAGTTCTTC,CASSLWNMEKGSYSVSSYNEQFF
TRBD2,TRBJ2-7,TRBV4-2,few,TGTGCCAGCAGCCAAGTTAGCGGGTCCCCCTACGAGCAGTACTTC,CASSQVSGSPYEQYF
TRBD2,TRBJ2-2,TRBV9,few,TGTGCCAGCAGCGTATCTGCGGGGGGCTCCTTGAACACCGGGGAGCTGTTTTTT,CASSVSAGGSLNTGELFF
TRBD1,TRBJ1-2,TRBV6-5,many,TGTGCCAGCAGTACACAGGGGGCGGGCGTATATGGCTACACCTTC,CASSTQGAGVYGYTF
.,TRBJ1-1,TRBV7-9,many,TGTGCCAGCAGCTTTTTTGGCATGAACACTGAAGCTTTCTTT,CASSFFGMNTEAFF
.,TRBJ2-5,TRBV7-2,.,TGTGCCAGCAGTAACCAGGTCCTCCAAGAGACCCAGTACTTC,CASSNQVLQETQYF
.,TRBJ2-7,TRBV20-1,many,TGCAGTGCTAGAGATGGACGGGACGAGCAGTACTTC,CSARDGRDEQYF
TRBD1,TRBJ1-2,TRBV20-1,few,TGCAGTGCTAGAGGATGGGACAGAGTCTATGGCTACACCTTC,CSARGWDRVYGYTF
TRBD2,TRBJ2-1,TRBV25-1,.,TGTGCCAGCCCCCCCCCTAGCGGGAGAGCCCTGAGCAGCCAACACGCCACCAATGAGCAGTTCTTC,CASPPPSGRALSSQHATNEQFF
.,TRBJ1-1,TRBV3-1,many,TGTGCCAGCAGCCAAGATCCCTCGTGGGGGACGAACACTGAAGCTTTCTTT,CASSQDPSWGTNTEAFF
TRBD2,TRBJ2-1,TRBV5-1,few,TGCGCCAGCAGCTGGAGCGGGGGGGATTACAATGAGCAGTTCTTC,CASSWSGGDYNEQFF
TRBD1,TRBJ1-2,TRBV18,.,TGTGCCAGCTCATCGACCTCGGGACAGGCTGGCTACACCTTC,CASSSTSGQAGYTF
TRBD2,TRBJ2-2,TRBV5-1,many,TGCGCCAGCAGCTCTAGCGGGAGTAGTACTAACACCGGGGAGCTGTTTTTT,CASSSSGSSTNTGELFF
TRBD2,TRBJ2-2,TRBV7-9,few,TGTGCCAGCAGCCCCCCCGGACTAGGCACCGGGGAGCTGTTTTTT,CASSPPGLGTGELFF
.,TRBJ1-2,TRBV28,many,TGTGCCAGCAGAACTCCTTGGGATGGCTACACCTTC,CASRTPWDGYTF